The 14 T cell receptor beta chains given below trace back to one sample, sequenced in a study of control samples from healthy donors and cancer patients. Assay used: immunoSEQ multiplex PCR; TCRdb lists only in-frame clones, some missing. The data show 50,000 to 55,000 clones, about nine tenths seen once. Sequences were obtained from PBMCs. The source is a man in his forties or fifties with colorectal cancer.

The chain links TRBV5-8 to TRBJ1-2, with D hard to call. This CDR3 spans 10 amino acids. Germline V gene lookup returns CDR1 SGHTS and CDR2 YDEGEE. V shed 4 bases and J shed 14 bases, with 12 bases lying between them. The CDR3 region is CASSLGPSTF. CDR3 nucleotides: TGTGCCAGCAGCCTCGGGCCTTCGACCTTC. Complete variable domain (other parts from reference TRBV5-8 and TRBJ1-2): EAGVTQSPTHLIKTRGQQATLRCSPISGHTSVYWYQQALGLGLQFLLWYDEGEERNRGNFPPRFSGRQFPNYSSELNVNALELEDSALYLCASSLGPSTFGSGTRLTVV.

The chain joins TRBV9 to TRBJ2-1, with D tentatively TRBD2 (6 bases). Germline-derived CDR1 and CDR2 are SGDLS and YYNGEE. The CDR3 has 13 amino acids. With 2 bases removed from V and 9 bases from J, the gap between germline ends came to 12 bases. The CDR3 DNA sequence: TGTGCCAGCAGCGTTGGCGGGGCGGTTGAGCAGTTCTTC. It translates to CASSVGGAVEQFF.

This chain connects TRBV5-8 to TRBJ2-7; tentative D call: TRBD2 (6 bases). The CDR3 extends over 13 amino acids. The V end was cut by 5 bases, the J end by 3 bases, with 12 bases between. Per germline, CDR1 SGHTS and CDR2 YDEGEE. CDR3 DNA: TGTGCCAGCAGAACGACTAGGAGCTACGAGCAGTACTTC. Translated: CASRTTRSYEQYF.

The J gene is TRBJ1-2, the V gene TRBV28; 7 positions agree with TRBD1. V trimming: 7 bases; J trimming: 8 bases; junction bases outside the gene matches: 7. CDR1 and CDR2 from the germline V gene are MDHEN and SYDVKM. The CDR3 runs to 12 residues. Here the CDR3 reads CASNSGGGGYTF. The CDR3 DNA sequence: TGTGCCAGCAACTCAGGGGGGGGAGGCTACACCTTC.

The rearrangement uses TRBV6-2 or TRBV6-3 and TRBJ1-2; a possible D gene is TRBD1 (5 bases). V was clipped by 6 bases and J by 8 bases, with 16 bases between them. CDR1 and CDR2 from the germline V gene are MNHEY and SVGEGT. CDR3 length: 13 residues. CDR3 region: CASRPTGTAGYTF. CDR3 nucleotides: TGTGCCAGCAGACCTACAGGCACGGCGGGCTACACCTTC.

The V gene is TRBV3-1 (or the pseudogene TRBV3-2), the J gene TRBJ1-5, with TRBD1 identical over 9 bases. The CDR3 sequence is 15 residues long. Germline V lookup: CDR1 LGHDT, CDR2 YNNKEL (reference sequence). V trimming: 4 bases; J trimming: 7 bases; junction bases outside the gene matches: 8. The CDR3 loop reads CASSPGTGNGQPQHF. Here the CDR3 DNA reads TGTGCCAGCAGCCCTGGGACAGGGAACGGGCAGCCCCAGCATTTT.

V gene TRBV24-1 combines with J gene TRBJ1-2; TRBD1 might be the D (5 bases). This CDR3 spans 14 amino acids. The V and J ends lost 6 bases and 1 base respectively, with 11 bases between them. Looked up from germline, CDR1 is KGHDR and CDR2 is SFDVKD. CDR3 DNA sequence: TGTGCCACCAGTCCCGAGGGGATTAACTATGGCTACACCTTC. As protein: CATSPEGINYGYTF.

This chain uses TRBV11-3 with TRBJ1-4, with TRBD1 matching over 7 bases. Trimming cost V 5 bases and J 5 bases; bases outside gene matches: 8. Germline-derived CDR1 and CDR2 are SGHNT and YENEEA. This CDR3 comprises 15 residues. In DNA form, the CDR3 reads TGTGCCAGCAGCCCACTACAGGGGTGGAATGAAAAACTGTTTTTT. Translation gives CASSPLQGWNEKLFF.

This clone has just one count. The CDR3 coding sequence is TGTGCCAGCAGTTCCCCCTTGATCGGCCAGAACACTGAAGCTTTCTTT. Encoded protein: CASSSPLIGQNTEAFF. This sequence joins TRBV27 and TRBJ1-1, with no clear D. The germline CDR1 and CDR2 sequences are MNHEY and SMNVEV (reference sequence). Deletions cut 4 bases from V and 1 base from J, with 16 bases between. This CDR3 spans 16 amino acids.

The chain joins TRBV27 to TRBJ1-5, with a weak D call TRBD1 (6 bases). Trimming left V 0 bases short and J 2 bases short, with 14 bases between. There are 17 residues in the CDR3. CDR1 is MNHEY and CDR2 is SMNVEV in the germline V gene (reference sequence). CDR3 bases: TGTGCCAGCAGTTTATCGAGGGGGGAGTCGGGCAATCAGCCCCAGCATTTT. Translating gives CASSLSRGESGNQPQHF.

This chain joins TRBV5-6 and TRBJ2-1, with D possibly TRBD2 on 6 matching bases. This CDR3 has 16 residues. CDR1 and CDR2 (germline): SGHDT, YYEEEE. Trimming removed 3 bases at V and 0 bases at J, with 13 bases between. CDR3 loop: CASSSFGRGSYNEQFF. CDR3 nucleotide sequence: TGTGCCAGCAGCTCGTTCGGGCGGGGCTCCTACAATGAGCAGTTCTTC.

V is TRBV5-1 and J is TRBJ1-4; perhaps TRBD1 as D (5 bases). The CDR3 sequence is 18 residues long. Trimming took 0 bases from V and 8 from J, leaving 23 bases between them. Germline V gene sequence: CDR1 SGHRS, CDR2 YFSETQ. CDR3 sequence (DNA): TGCGCCAGCAGCTTGGCGGCCTCGTGGGGCGCTAATCGGGAAAAACTGTTTTTT. Translated, it gives CASSLAASWGANREKLFF.

The chain employs TRBV5-1 and TRBJ2-1; 11 bases agree with TRBD2. CDR3 length: 17 residues. The germline CDR1 and CDR2 sequences are SGHRS and YFSETQ. V shed 4 bases and J 0 bases; nucleotides not matched to a gene: 6. The CDR3 region is CASSLGLAGSSYNEQFF. The CDR3 DNA reads as TGCGCCAGCAGCCTCGGACTAGCGGGTAGCTCCTACAATGAGCAGTTCTTC.

The V and J genes are TRBV28 and TRBJ1-1; TRBD1 is a possible D gene (6 bases). Germline-derived CDR1 and CDR2 are MDHEN and SYDVKM. Trimming stripped 5 bases from V and 11 bases from J, with 18 bases between. The CDR3 is 13 amino acids. The chain's CDR3 is CASSLDSVEKAFF. For the CDR3, the DNA is TGTGCCAGCAGTCTGGACAGTGTTGAGAAGGCTTTCTTT.